This TCR beta chain was sequenced for a study of blood T cell repertoires in COVID-19. Overall study: COVID-19 samples collected from the United States, Italy and Spain covered acute and convalescent phases. PBMCs, B-cell-depleted T cells, or T cells were the source of the cDNA or gDNA that made up the material.

Per the original methods: Estimates of nucleated cell counts were drawn from the amplification of reference gene primers. Data came from immunoSEQ multiplex PCR; TCRdb stores just in-frame clones and leaves some out. For V, J and clone size, that table is used; D and trimming come from the DNA. Of 150,000 to 190,000 clones listed, roughly 80% are singletons. Germline-derived CDR1 and CDR2 are MNHEY and SMNVEV (reference sequence). CDR3 length: 15 amino acids. Between the trimmed V and J ends, which lost 3 bases and 0 bases, there was a span of 11 bases. The sample comprised peripheral blood. This receptor was identified in a woman of 80 years or more with acute or convalescent COVID-19. The gene calls are TRBV27 and TRBJ2-5; TRBD2 is a possible D gene (5 bases). The CDR3 region has the DNA TGTGCCAGCAGTTTCGCGGGCCAGTACCAAGAGACCCAGTACTTC. Protein product: CASSFAGQYQETQYF.